This T cell receptor (beta chain) was found in a study of identical twins. Findings and caveats of the study: Cord blood beta clonotypes that were abundant carried fewer insertions, and memory repertoires showed no such trend. Rather than following the same donors, the conclusions depended on cross-sectional statistical analysis.

Germline V gene lookup returns CDR1 MDHEN and CDR2 SYDVKM. V was shortened by 6 bases and J by 4 bases, with 18 bases between the two germline ends. The CDR3 contains 15 residues. This clonotype occurred a few times. Its antigen is not known. Unique molecular identifiers were in the cDNA, with template-switch universal primer binding. TCRdb itself ran the 5' RACE reads through MiXCR, one entry per CDR3 protein. The sample contains around 680,000 distinct CDR3 sequences, 8.6% of which appear only once. This sample also belongs to another study, concerning yellow fever vaccine responses in identical twins.

Sequencing was carried out using PBMCs. This TCR came from a woman aged 18-29 years in good health. The genes are TRBV28 and TRBJ1-2; possibly TRBD1 for D (5 bases). CDR3 sequence: CASRTTGSGAYGYTF. For the CDR3, the DNA is TGTGCCAGCAGAACAACAGGATCTGGGGCCTATGGCTACACCTTC.